This T cell receptor (beta chain) emerged from a study of cytomegalovirus exposure and HLA in healthy donors (dated by TCRdb to 2017 to 2019). Context from the whole study: An earlier analysis of 587 of the donors reported under 300 Gb of sequence data and about 120 million unique TCR beta sequences obtained from about 179 million T cells. Roughly 5 DR-DQ haplotypes were treated as single units for association and clustering because of strong linkage in the cohort. A separate validation cohort of roughly 130 different subjects was used in addition to the approximately 700-subject first cohort. Among about 360 genotyped donors of the cohort, an average of around 240,000 unique TCR beta nucleotide sequences were sequenced per donor, roughly 20% of them non-productive. The later analysis used no new phenotypic data to find candidate immune exposures, relying instead on TCR beta sequences and their occurrence across donors. In a later genetic analysis, genome-wide SNP genotypes for 398 of the 666 donors were used, and that subset was treated as a discovery cohort. All discovery cohort repertoires had been generated on a single sequencing platform. Alongside the repertoire data, information on donor age, sex, ethnicity and CMV serostatus was compiled. Typing coverage differed by locus: A, B, C, DRB1 and DQB1 were typed in about 620-640 donors, DQA1 in approximately 520, DPA1 in around 580, and DPB1 in roughly 470. Among the roughly 430 genotyped donors, approximately 82% belonged to the genetic ancestry cluster associated with self-reported Caucasian donors. HLA typing included class I and class II loci at four-digit resolution. The study used immunosequencing to profile the T cell repertoires of 670 or so subjects and linked those repertoires to cytomegalovirus serostatus. Around 330 gigabases of sequencing data and 75 million to 85 million unique TCR sequences made up an early release that covered fewer than 650 HLA-typed donors. An earlier analysis of fewer than 700 of the donors applied high-throughput TCR beta sequencing to assess whether each TCR beta V gene segment acted as functional or pseudogenic. The study aimed to test whether cataloging public T cell receptors could reveal signatures of past pathogen exposure. A later analysis re-examined previously published TCR beta repertoires from roughly 720 donors and added high-resolution HLA genotyping to investigate patterns of TCR occurrence. High-throughput TCR immunosequencing, statistical association of individual TCRs with disease status, and machine learning were combined to predict cytomegalovirus infection status. What the study reported, not specific to this receptor: According to a later analysis, most CMV-associated TCR beta chains appeared to be HLA-restricted, and the HLA associations seemed to be driven largely by CMV exposure. When HLA alleles, especially DR and DQ, strongly co-occurred, TCR associations were difficult to assign to individual alleles. The authors suggested that the approach could potentially be generalized to other disease states and immunological phenotypes. Several of the top co-occurrence clusters appeared to be linked to parvovirus B19, influenza, CMV and Epstein-Barr virus, according to a later analysis. A later genetic analysis associated a missense DCLRE1C variant with V-gene and J-gene trimming of TCR beta chains, and an independent cohort replicated the association. The classifier was reported to diagnose cytomegalovirus status with high specificity and sensitivity in both the original and validation cohorts. Across donors, most TCR sequences were observed very rarely, whereas some public TCRs were present in many individuals. Specific HLA alleles were associated with around 18,000 TCR beta sequences at a false discovery rate of 0.05 in a later analysis. A further reported finding was that TCR beta sequences accurately predicted the HLA-A and HLA-B alleles for most subjects in the first cohort. In vitro tests confirmed that a few of the cytomegalovirus-associated TCR beta chains recognize cytomegalovirus antigens. Presence/absence analyses assumed roughly uniform sequencing depth across donors, an assumption that may not hold. A cluster of highly shared sequence variants was judged likely to be a technical artifact of the sequencing pipeline. In the study, some 160 TCR beta chains were listed as associated with cytomegalovirus. In a later genetic analysis, fewer N-insertions in productive TCRs were reported among donors in an Asian-associated ancestry cluster than the approximately 710-donor mean. A later analysis found that HLA-associated TCR beta chains were more clonally expanded and had lower generation probabilities than equally common non-associated chains. The only immune exposure information available for the cohort was CMV serostatus. Linkage disequilibrium might explain the correlated functional status among segregating V segments, but an unknown experimental factor could not be ruled out. In this cohort, only TCR beta chains were sequenced, and detectable features were limited by the absence of alpha or paired-chain data. Broadly in line with IMGT annotations, most TCR beta V segments showed up in productive rearrangements about 90% or about 30% of the time in an earlier analysis of about 500 of the donors. In a later analysis, TCR association rates were found to vary across HLA loci, with the most associated TCRs seen for DRB1 alleles and the fewest for HLA-C alleles. The 87-base-pair reads could not distinguish some IMGT-functional V segments, including TRBV6-2 and TRBV6-3, so those segments were excluded. The earlier analysis of almost 600 of the donors excluded around 17 rarely observed V segments, including chromosome 9 orphons, because counts were too low. HLA typing was unavailable for some donors at each locus, so association tests used only the typed subset.

The CDR3 holds 18 amino acids from the cysteine to the phenylalanine. Here the CDR3 DNA is all that survives: 54 bases in frame from base 1. CDR1 is given as LGHNA and CDR2 as YSLEER, both from the germline V gene. V is pruned by 1 base and J by 7 bases, leaving 14 bases of the junction without a gene match. Receptor libraries were prepared by the immunoSEQ multiplex PCR assay. For the multiplex PCR, a mixture combining 60 forward primers for TCR Vbeta segments and 13 reverse primers for TCR Jbeta segments was used. The CDR3 region of rearranged TCR beta genes was amplified from genomic DNA by a multiplex PCR assay. The Illumina HiSeq System was used to sequence the amplified TCR beta libraries as 87-base-pair reads. As for how the authors treated the data: In a later analysis, approximately 74 million unique TCR beta chains were counted across the roughly 610 repertoires, and around 11 million of these chains were shared by at least two donors. Raw reads were error-corrected and collapsed into unique sequences by a nearest-neighbor algorithm in which closely related sequences were merged to remove PCR and sequencing errors. V, D and J gene segments were assigned by aligning CDR3 sequences to IMGT reference sequences. For a sequence to be retained, a match of at least six nucleotides to both a V gene segment and a J gene segment was required. A rearrangement was called productive if the CDR3 had no stop codons and remained in frame with V and J, and every other rearrangement was called non-productive. CDR3 was defined according to IMGT convention as the region running from the second conserved V-encoded cysteine to the conserved J-encoded phenylalanine. The earlier analysis of 587 of the donors excluded any sequence lacking an unambiguous match to a single V gene segment. In an earlier analysis of roughly 600 of the donors, a V segment was called functional when productive rearrangements were above 56.7%, and segregating when the standard deviation between donors exceeded 5%. A statistical classification framework was developed to diagnose cytomegalovirus status using the catalog of TCR beta chain sequences. V and J gene assignment, in a later analysis, came from comparing TCR nucleotide sequences with IMGT/GENE-DB human TR gene sequences. The TCRdist pipeline was used in a later analysis to assign CDR3 sequences and most-parsimonious VDJ recombination scenarios. A later analysis defined each TCR beta chain by its CDR3 amino acid sequence plus V-gene family, and excluded reads lacking a unique V-gene family. A later analysis removed several hundred highly shared, low-generation-probability nucleotide sequences to deal with suspected cross-contamination and a sequencing artifact. For each public chain, a later analysis derived a clonal expansion index from normalized ranks of inferred template counts within each repertoire. In a later analysis, generation probabilities were computed with a VDJ recombination model fitted to out-of-frame rearrangements, and the resulting probabilities were checked against IGoR. In a later analysis, TCR-TCR, TCR-HLA and TCR-CMV co-occurrence was scored with hypergeometric tests, and a repertoire-size bias correction was applied to TCR pairs. False discovery rates were estimated in a later analysis by permuting HLA or CMV assignments 20 times. In a later analysis, co-occurring TCRs were grouped using DBSCAN, and TCRdist sequence similarity was added for clustering within HLA-allele-positive subsets. Repertoires with fewer than 30,000 or more than 120,000 public chains, plus five repertoires with anomalous nucleotide sharing, were excluded from co-occurrence clustering. Held by TCRdb, this immuneACCESS table contains in-frame sequences only and omits some clones. Under half of the omission traces to an unresolved V gene where checked; the cause of the rest is unknown. V and J calls plus clone size are reproduced from that table; the DNA served to infer D and trimming. The sample table lists 150,000 to 200,000 clones, about three quarters of them with a count of one. The ten largest clones add up to around 3% of the sample.

The cohort consisted of 670 or so healthy bone marrow donors. All cohort members were sampled while nominally healthy, although unrecorded immune exposures were likely present. The donor was CMV seropositive and was included in the group of 290 or so seropositive cohort members. A peripheral blood sample was collected from each donor, and TCR beta sequencing was performed on peripheral blood mononuclear cells. The Qiagen DNeasy Blood Extraction Kit was used to extract genomic DNA from the blood cell samples. On this clone: No antigen is known for it. Base qualities are not recorded, but no much larger clone differs from it by a single base.

Recombination connected TRBV4-3 to TRBJ2-7; the central 12 bases match TRBD1. The sample taken for sequencing was PBMCs. The receptor was isolated from a woman aged 35 to 49 in good health and CMV-seropositive. Here is the DNA: TGCGCCAGCAGCCAAGTAGTATCGGCGGGACAGGGGGCGGTGGAGCAGTACTTC. Translated, it gives CASSQVVSAGQGAVEQYF.